The T cell receptor (beta chain) under discussion was sequenced for a study of OX40 agonist ivuxolimab in advanced cancers. As for the study in general: Participants could have had prior anti-PD-1, anti-PD-L1 or anti-CTLA-4 therapy, and roughly 39% had some.

Germline CDR1 and CDR2: SGHTA and FQGNSA. The CDR3 contains 16 residues. The V and J ends lost 2 bases and 2 bases respectively, with 13 bases between them. Method: immunoSEQ multiplex PCR; TCRdb's copy keeps in-frame clones and lacks some. The data show about 100,000 clones, 80% to 95% seen once. The TCR comes from an adult with an advanced solid tumor such as melanoma, head and neck, liver or kidney cancer. The sequenced sample was CD4+ or CD8+ T cells sorted from blood, obtained in a trial of the OX40 agonist ivuxolimab. This chain links TRBV7-2 with TRBJ2-1; the D is unclear. The CDR3 coding sequence is TGTGCCAGCAGCTTATTTCTAGGCGGCACCTACAATGAGCAGTTCTTC. It encodes CASSLFLGGTYNEQFF.